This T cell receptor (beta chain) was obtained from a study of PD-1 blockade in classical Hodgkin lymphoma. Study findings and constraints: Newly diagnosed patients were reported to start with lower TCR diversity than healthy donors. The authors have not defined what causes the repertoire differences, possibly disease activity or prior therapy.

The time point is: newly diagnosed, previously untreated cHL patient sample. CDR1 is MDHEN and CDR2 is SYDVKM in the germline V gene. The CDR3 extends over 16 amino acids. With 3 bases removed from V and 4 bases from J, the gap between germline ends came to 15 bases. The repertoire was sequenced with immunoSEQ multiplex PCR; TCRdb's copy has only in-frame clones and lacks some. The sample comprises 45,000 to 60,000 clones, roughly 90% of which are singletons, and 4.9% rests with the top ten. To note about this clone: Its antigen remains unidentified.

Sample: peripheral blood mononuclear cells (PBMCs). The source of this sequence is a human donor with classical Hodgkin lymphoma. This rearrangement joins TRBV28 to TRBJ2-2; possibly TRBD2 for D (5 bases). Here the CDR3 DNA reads TGTGCCAGCAGTTTCACTAGTTATTACCTCACCGGGGAGCTGTTTTTT. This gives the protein CASSFTSYYLTGELFF.